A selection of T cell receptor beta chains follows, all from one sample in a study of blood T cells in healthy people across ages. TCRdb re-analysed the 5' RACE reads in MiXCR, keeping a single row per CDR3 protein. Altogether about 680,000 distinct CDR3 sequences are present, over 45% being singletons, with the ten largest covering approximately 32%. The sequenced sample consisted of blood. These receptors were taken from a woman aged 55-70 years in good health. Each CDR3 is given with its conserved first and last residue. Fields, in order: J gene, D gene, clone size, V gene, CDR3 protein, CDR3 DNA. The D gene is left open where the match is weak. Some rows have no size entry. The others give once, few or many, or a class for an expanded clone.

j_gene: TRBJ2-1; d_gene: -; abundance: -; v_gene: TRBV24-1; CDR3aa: CATSDPDDYNEQFF; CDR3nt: TGTGCCACCAGTGACCCGGACGACTACAATGAGCAGTTCTTC
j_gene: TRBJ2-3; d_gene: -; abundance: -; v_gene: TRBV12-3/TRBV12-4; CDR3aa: CASSLMAASTDTQYF; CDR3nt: TGTGCCAGCAGTTTAATGGCGGCCAGCACAGATACGCAGTATTTT
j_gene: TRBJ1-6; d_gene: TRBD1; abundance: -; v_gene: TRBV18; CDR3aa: CASSLGQGDNSPLHF; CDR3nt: TGTGCCAGCTCACTCGGACAGGGGGATAATTCACCCCTCCACTTT
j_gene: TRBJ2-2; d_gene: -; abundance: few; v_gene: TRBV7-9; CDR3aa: CASSLSSNTGELFF; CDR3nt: TGTGCCAGCAGCTTAAGTTCGAACACCGGGGAGCTGTTTTTT
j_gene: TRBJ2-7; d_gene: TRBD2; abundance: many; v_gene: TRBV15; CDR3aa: CATSGSGASGSYEQYF; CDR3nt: TGTGCCACCAGCGGATCCGGGGCTAGCGGCTCCTACGAGCAGTACTTC
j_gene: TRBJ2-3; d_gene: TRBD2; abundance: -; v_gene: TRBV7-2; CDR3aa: CASSPAGAGGYSDTQYF; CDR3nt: TGTGCCAGCAGTCCCGCGGGGGCGGGAGGGTATTCAGATACGCAGTATTTT
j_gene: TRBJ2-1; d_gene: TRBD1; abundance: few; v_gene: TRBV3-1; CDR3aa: CASSQDWGQGWGNEQFF; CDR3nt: TGTGCCAGCAGCCAAGATTGGGGACAGGGATGGGGCAATGAGCAGTTCTTC
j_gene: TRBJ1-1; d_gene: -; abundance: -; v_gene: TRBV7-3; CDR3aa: CASSQTGRMNTEAFF; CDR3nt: TGTGCCAGCAGCCAAACGGGACGGATGAACACTGAAGCTTTCTTT
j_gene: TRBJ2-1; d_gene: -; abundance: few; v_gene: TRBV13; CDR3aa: CASSLGRITYNEQFF; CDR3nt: TGTGCCAGCAGCTTAGGGCGTATCACCTACAATGAGCAGTTCTTC
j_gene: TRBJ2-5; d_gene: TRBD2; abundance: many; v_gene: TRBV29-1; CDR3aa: CSVVAGGHETQYF; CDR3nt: TGCAGCGTGGTAGCGGGAGGGCATGAGACCCAGTACTTC
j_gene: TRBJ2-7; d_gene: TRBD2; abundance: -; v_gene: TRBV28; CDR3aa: CASSFGTSGSLSSYEQYF; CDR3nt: TGTGCCAGCAGTTTTGGGACTAGCGGGTCTTTAAGCTCCTACGAGCAGTACTTC
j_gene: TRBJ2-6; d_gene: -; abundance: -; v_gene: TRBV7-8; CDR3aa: CASSSNTGANVLTF; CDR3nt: TGTGCCAGCAGCTCGAACACTGGGGCCAACGTCCTGACTTTC
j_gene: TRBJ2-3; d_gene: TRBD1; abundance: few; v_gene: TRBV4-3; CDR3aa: CASSQDLGTGKGDTQYF; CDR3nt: TGCGCCAGCAGCCAAGACTTGGGGACAGGGAAAGGAGATACGCAGTATTTT
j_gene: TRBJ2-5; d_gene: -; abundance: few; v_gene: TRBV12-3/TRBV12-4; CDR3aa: CASSLILTRYQETQYF; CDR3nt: TGTGCCAGCAGTTTGATCCTGACACGCTATCAAGAGACCCAGTACTTC
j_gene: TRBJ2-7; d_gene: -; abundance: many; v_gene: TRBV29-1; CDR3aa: CSVGGQGEEQYF; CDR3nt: TGCAGCGTTGGAGGGCAGGGTGAGGAGCAGTACTTC
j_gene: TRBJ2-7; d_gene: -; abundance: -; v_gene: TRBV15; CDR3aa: CATSRYRAWSYEQYF; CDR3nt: TGTGCCACCAGCAGATACAGGGCATGGTCCTACGAGCAGTACTTC
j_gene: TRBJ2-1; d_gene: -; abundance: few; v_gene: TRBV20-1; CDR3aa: CSASRQRGKVSSYNEQFF; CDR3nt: TGCAGTGCTAGCCGGCAAAGAGGCAAAGTGAGCTCCTACAATGAGCAGTTCTTC
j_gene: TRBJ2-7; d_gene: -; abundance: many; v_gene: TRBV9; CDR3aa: CASSPSLSSVYEQYF; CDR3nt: TGTGCCAGCAGCCCTTCCTTATCTAGCGTCTACGAGCAGTACTTC
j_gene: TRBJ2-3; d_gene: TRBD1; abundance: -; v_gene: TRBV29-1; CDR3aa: CSVERGQGSTDTQYF; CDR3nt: TGCAGCGTTGAAAGGGGACAGGGTAGCACAGATACGCAGTATTTT
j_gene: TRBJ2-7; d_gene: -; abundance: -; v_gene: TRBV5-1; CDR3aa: CASSWGSGYEQYF; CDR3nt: TGCGCCAGCAGCTGGGGCAGTGGATACGAGCAGTACTTC
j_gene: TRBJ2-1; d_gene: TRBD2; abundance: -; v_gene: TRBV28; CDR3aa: CASSPGLALYNEQFF; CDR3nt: TGTGCCAGCAGCCCAGGACTAGCGCTATACAATGAGCAGTTCTTC
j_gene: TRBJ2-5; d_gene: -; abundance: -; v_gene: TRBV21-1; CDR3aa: CASSLQGPFQETQYF; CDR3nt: TGTGCCAGCAGCCTCCAAGGCCCGTTCCAGGAGACCCAGTACTTC